This T cell receptor beta chain was recovered during a study of cytomegalovirus exposure and HLA in healthy donors (dated by TCRdb to about 2017). Describing the broader study: An earlier analysis of fewer than 750 of the donors reported about 300 Gb of sequence data and 90 million to 120 million unique TCR beta sequences obtained from approximately 180 million T cells. Around 330 gigabases of sequencing data and roughly 81 million unique TCR sequences made up an early release that covered 500 to 700 HLA-typed donors. Among the roughly 400 genotyped donors, 81% belonged to the genetic ancestry cluster associated with self-reported Caucasian donors. The study aimed to test whether signatures of past pathogen exposure could be identified by cataloging public T cell receptors. Using immunosequencing, the study profiled T cell repertoires from roughly 650 subjects and related those repertoires to cytomegalovirus serostatus. Along with the approximately 700-subject first cohort, a separate validation cohort of some 130 different subjects was used. High-throughput TCR immunosequencing, statistical association of individual TCRs with disease status, and machine learning were combined to predict cytomegalovirus infection status. In a later analysis, previously published TCR beta repertoires from some 640 donors were re-analyzed and high-resolution HLA genotyping was added so that TCR occurrence patterns could be studied. Rather than drawing on any new phenotypic data, the later analysis identified candidate immune exposures from TCR beta sequences and the way those sequences occurred across donors. To decide whether each TCR beta V gene segment behaved as functional or pseudogenic, an earlier analysis of fewer than 750 of the donors relied on high-throughput TCR beta sequencing. Donor age, sex, ethnicity and CMV serostatus were compiled together with the repertoire data. Genome-wide SNP genotypes for about three fifths of the roughly 670 donors were used in a later genetic analysis, which treated that subset as a discovery cohort. All discovery cohort repertoires had been generated on a single sequencing platform. Both class I and class II loci were covered by HLA typing, at four-digit resolution. Typing coverage differed by locus: A, B, C, DRB1 and DQB1 were typed in roughly 620-630 donors, DQA1 in roughly 500, DPA1 in nearly 610, and DPB1 in around 440. A few DR-DQ haplotypes were treated as single units for association and clustering because of strong linkage in the cohort. Across roughly 420 genotyped donors of the cohort, an average of 235,054 unique TCR beta nucleotide sequences per donor were sequenced, and roughly 17% of those sequences were non-productive.

The cohort comprised more than 550 healthy bone marrow donors. At the time of sampling, every cohort member was nominally healthy, though immune exposures that went unrecorded were likely present. The donor tested CMV seropositive and was one of the 289 seropositive cohort members. A peripheral blood sample was collected from each donor, and TCR beta sequencing was performed on peripheral blood mononuclear cells. Genomic DNA was extracted from the blood cell samples with the Qiagen DNeasy Blood Extraction Kit. Points the paper makes about the study in general: A further reported finding was that TCR beta sequences accurately predicted the HLA-A and HLA-B alleles for most subjects in the first cohort. Compared with equally common non-associated chains, HLA-associated TCR beta chains in a later analysis were more clonally expanded and had lower generation probabilities. Because HLA typing was unavailable for some donors at each locus, only the typed subset was used in association tests. Some IMGT-functional V segments, including TRBV6-2 and TRBV6-3, could not be told apart with the 87-base-pair reads, so those segments were excluded. In both the original and validation cohorts, the classifier was reported to diagnose cytomegalovirus status with high specificity and sensitivity. While some public TCRs were present in many individuals, most TCR sequences turned up only very rarely across donors. Broadly in line with IMGT annotations, most TCR beta V segments showed up in productive rearrangements about 87% or about 30% of the time in an earlier analysis of 587 of the donors. In vitro tests confirmed that a few of the cytomegalovirus-associated TCR beta chains recognize cytomegalovirus antigens. At a false discovery rate of 0.05, a later analysis linked some 18,000 TCR beta sequences to specific HLA alleles. When HLA alleles, especially DR and DQ, strongly co-occurred, TCR associations were difficult to assign to individual alleles. The earlier analysis of around 600 of the donors excluded seventeen rarely observed V segments, including chromosome 9 orphons, because counts were too low. A later genetic analysis associated a missense DCLRE1C variant with V-gene and J-gene trimming of TCR beta chains, and an independent cohort replicated the association. A later analysis reported that several top co-occurrence clusters appeared linked to parvovirus B19, influenza, CMV and Epstein-Barr virus. Roughly uniform sequencing depth across donors was assumed in presence/absence analyses, although this assumption may not hold. Compared with the 666-donor mean, donors in an Asian-associated ancestry cluster had fewer N-insertions in productive TCRs, according to a later genetic analysis. The study listed approximately 150 TCR beta chains as associated with cytomegalovirus. The authors suggested that the approach could potentially be extended to other disease states and immunological phenotypes. A group of highly shared sequence variants was considered likely to be a technical artifact of the sequencing pipeline. Only TCR beta chains were sequenced in this cohort, and the absence of alpha or paired-chain data limited detectable features. Correlated functional status among segregating V segments might reflect linkage disequilibrium, but an unknown experimental factor could not be ruled out. In a later analysis, TCR association rates were found to vary across HLA loci, with the most associated TCRs seen for DRB1 alleles and the fewest for HLA-C alleles. The only immune exposure information available for the cohort was CMV serostatus. In a later analysis, most CMV-associated TCR beta chains were found to appear HLA-restricted, with HLA associations seemingly driven largely by CMV exposure.

A note on this clone: Its antigen is currently not known.

Receptors were amplified or captured by the immunoSEQ multiplex PCR assay. A mixture of 60 forward primers for TCR Vbeta segments and 13 reverse primers for TCR Jbeta segments was used in the multiplex PCR. Amplification of the CDR3 region of rearranged TCR beta genes was performed with a multiplex PCR assay on genomic DNA. The Illumina HiSeq System was used to sequence the amplified TCR beta libraries as 87-base-pair reads. As for the original processing: Across the roughly 600 repertoires, a later analysis counted about 81 million unique TCR beta chains, around 11 million of which were shared by at least two donors. A nearest-neighbor algorithm error-corrected the raw reads and collapsed the reads into unique sequences, merging closely related sequences to remove PCR and sequencing errors. CDR3 sequences were aligned to IMGT reference sequences to assign V, D and J gene segments. For a sequence to be retained, a match of at least six nucleotides to both a V gene segment and a J gene segment was required. A rearrangement was called productive if the CDR3 had no stop codons and remained in frame with V and J, and every other rearrangement was called non-productive. Following IMGT convention, CDR3 was defined as the stretch from the second conserved V-encoded cysteine to the conserved J-encoded phenylalanine. Sequences without an unambiguous match to a single V gene segment were excluded from the earlier analysis of 587 of the donors. An earlier analysis of 450 to 650 of the donors called V segments functional above 56.7% productive rearrangements and segregating when the between-donor standard deviation exceeded 5%. A statistical classification framework was built to diagnose cytomegalovirus status from the catalog of TCR beta chain sequences. In a later analysis, TCR nucleotide sequences were compared against IMGT/GENE-DB human TR gene sequences so that V and J genes could be assigned. In a later analysis, CDR3 sequences and most-parsimonious VDJ recombination scenarios were assigned using the TCRdist pipeline. A later analysis defined each TCR beta chain by its CDR3 amino acid sequence plus V-gene family, and excluded reads lacking a unique V-gene family. In a later analysis, 550 to 650 highly shared, low-generation-probability nucleotide sequences were removed to address suspected cross-contamination and a sequencing artifact. In a later analysis, a clonal expansion index was calculated for each public chain from normalized within-repertoire ranks of inferred template counts. In a later analysis, generation probabilities were computed with a VDJ recombination model fitted to out-of-frame rearrangements, and the resulting probabilities were checked against IGoR. Hypergeometric tests were used in a later analysis to score TCR-TCR, TCR-HLA and TCR-CMV co-occurrence, with a repertoire-size bias correction applied to the TCR pairs. A later analysis estimated false discovery rates by permuting HLA or CMV assignments 20 times. In a later analysis, co-occurring TCRs were grouped using DBSCAN, and TCRdist sequence similarity was added for clustering within HLA-allele-positive subsets. Co-occurrence clustering excluded repertoires with fewer than 30,000 or more than 120,000 public chains, plus five with anomalous nucleotide sharing. What TCRdb holds here is the immuneACCESS table cut down to in-frame rearrangements. Part of the clones is not present; checked against another copy, under half of the missing clones reflect an unresolved V gene, and the others are unexplained. Clonal size and the V and J genes are those of that table, whereas D and trimming came from the DNA. The sample table holds over 200,000 clones. The ten biggest clones cover about 1% of the sample.

The CDR3 goes from the cysteine to the phenylalanine over 15 residues. Here the CDR3 DNA is all that survives: 45 bases in frame from base 1. V is pared back by 8 bases and J by 4 bases, with 18 bases lying between the germline termini. Per the germline V gene, ENHRY is the CDR1 and SYGVKD is the CDR2. The chain was built from TRBV10-3 and TRBJ2-1, with TRBD1 tentatively as D gene (6 bases match). The receptor's source is a woman aged 25 to 39 in good health and CMV-seropositive. Sequences were obtained from PBMCs. The DNA sequence is TGTGCCATCGCCTACAGGGAAACTCTGTACAATGAGCAGTTCTTC. This gives the protein CAIAYRETLYNEQFF.